This T cell receptor beta chain was found in a study of T cells in Graves' hyperthyroidism and ophthalmopathy. Overall study findings and caveats: Ophthalmopathy prediction by the model preceded onset by a median about 6.3 months.

In this sample, this clonotype turned up a few times. Its antigen is still unknown. Disease lasting under 3 months, a NOSPECS grade of at least 4, and a Clinical Activity Score of at least 3 were features of the ophthalmopathy patients. Clinical symptoms, serum thyroxine and TRAb, thyroid ultrasound and orbital computed tomography together formed the diagnostic basis. TCR beta CDR3 regions were amplified from RNA transcripts. An initial round of RT-PCR targeting the TCR CDR3 relied on the HTBI primer set. In TCRdb, the multiplex PCR reads were re-called with MiXCR into one record per CDR3 protein. Of hundreds of thousands of distinct CDR3 sequences listed, 22% are singletons. The CDR3 runs to 15 residues. The germline CDR1 and CDR2 sequences are MNHNS and SASEGT. V dropped 6 bases and J dropped 9; count of bases not matched to a gene: 7.

The sequencing sample was made of blood. This chain joins TRBV6-1 and TRBJ2-3, with 15 nucleotides matching TRBD2. This TCR derives from a man aged 25 to 40 with Graves' ophthalmopathy. The CDR3 DNA sequence: TGTGCCAGCAGAGGGACTAGCGGGAGGATTACAACGCAGTATTTT. It encodes CASRGTSGRITTQYF.